A selection of T cell receptor beta chains follows, all from one sample in a study of cytotoxic CD8 clonotypes in ibrutinib-treated CLL. This table comes from immunoSEQ multiplex PCR, and its TCRdb copy is limited to in-frame clones, with some not included. In the table there are about 160,000 clones, 81% of which are singletons. The source material was PBMCs, sampled after 12 months of ibrutinib treatment. All receptors come from a human donor with chronic lymphocytic leukemia. The CDR3 runs from the conserved cysteine through the conserved F or W. Each record gives: D gene, clone size, J gene, V gene, CDR3 protein, CDR3 DNA. A D gene is named only where the DNA matches it firmly. Only part of the rows carry a size: once, few, many, or a class if the clone is expanded.

d_call: -
clone_size: -
j_call: TRBJ2-3
v_call: TRBV5-6
cdr3_aa: CASRSARAATTDTQYF
cdr3_nt: TGTGCCAGCAGATCCGCCAGGGCAGCGACCACAGATACGCAGTATTTT

d_call: -
clone_size: -
j_call: TRBJ1-2
v_call: TRBV6-5
cdr3_aa: CASSYSGRSGYTF
cdr3_nt: TGTGCCAGCAGTTACTCCGGCAGAAGTGGCTACACCTTC

d_call: TRBD1
clone_size: -
j_call: TRBJ1-5
v_call: TRBV13
cdr3_aa: CASSLGAGGYSNQPQHF
cdr3_nt: TGTGCCAGCAGCTTAGGAGCAGGGGGTTATAGCAATCAGCCCCAGCATTTT

d_call: -
clone_size: -
j_call: TRBJ2-1
v_call: TRBV6-5
cdr3_aa: CASTREKGSHEQFF
cdr3_nt: TGTGCCAGCACCAGAGAGAAGGGGTCTCATGAGCAGTTCTTC

d_call: -
clone_size: -
j_call: TRBJ2-7
v_call: TRBV20-1
cdr3_aa: CSAPDNYEQYF
cdr3_nt: TGCAGTGCCCCTGATAACTACGAGCAGTACTTC

d_call: TRBD2
clone_size: -
j_call: TRBJ2-7
v_call: TRBV7-3
cdr3_aa: CASSLMGGGREQYF
cdr3_nt: TGTGCCAGCAGCTTAATGGGCGGGGGGCGCGAGCAGTACTTC

d_call: -
clone_size: -
j_call: TRBJ2-4
v_call: TRBV5-4
cdr3_aa: CASSSTETKNIQYF
cdr3_nt: TGTGCCAGCAGCTCCACCGAGACCAAAAACATTCAGTACTTC

d_call: -
clone_size: -
j_call: TRBJ2-7
v_call: TRBV4-3
cdr3_aa: CASSQAPTVSYEQYF
cdr3_nt: TGCGCCAGCAGCCAGGCACCGACTGTTTCCTACGAGCAGTACTTC

d_call: TRBD2
clone_size: -
j_call: TRBJ2-3
v_call: TRBV7-9
cdr3_aa: CASSTDQRGGRFGTDTQYF
cdr3_nt: TGTGCCAGCAGCACCGACCAGCGGGGGGGCCGGTTTGGCACAGATACGCAGTATTTT

d_call: -
clone_size: -
j_call: TRBJ1-2
v_call: TRBV18
cdr3_aa: CASSPVAKDGYTF
cdr3_nt: TGTGCCAGCTCACCAGTGGCGAAAGATGGCTACACCTTC

d_call: -
clone_size: -
j_call: TRBJ2-7
v_call: TRBV7-9
cdr3_aa: CASSQRGWYF
cdr3_nt: TGTGCCAGCAGCCAAAGGGGGTGGTACTTC

d_call: -
clone_size: -
j_call: TRBJ2-7
v_call: TRBV7-6
cdr3_aa: CASSARPLSYEQYF
cdr3_nt: TGTGCCAGCAGCGCCCGGCCCCTTTCCTACGAGCAGTACTTC

d_call: TRBD1
clone_size: -
j_call: TRBJ2-7
v_call: TRBV18
cdr3_aa: CASSRTGAATYEQYF
cdr3_nt: TGTGCCAGCTCTCGGACAGGTGCGGCCACCTACGAGCAGTACTTC

d_call: -
clone_size: -
j_call: TRBJ1-6
v_call: TRBV5-1
cdr3_aa: CASSLQRTGDSPLHF
cdr3_nt: TGCGCCAGCAGCCTACAGCGTACAGGTGATTCACCCCTCCACTTT

d_call: -
clone_size: few
j_call: TRBJ2-3
v_call: TRBV9
cdr3_aa: CASSVLAGSSTDTQYF
cdr3_nt: TGTGCCAGCAGCGTCTTGGCAGGCTCTAGCACAGATACGCAGTATTTT

d_call: -
clone_size: -
j_call: TRBJ2-3
v_call: TRBV6-5
cdr3_aa: CASSYASGTDTQYF
cdr3_nt: TGTGCCAGCAGTTACGCTAGCGGCACAGATACGCAGTATTTT

d_call: -
clone_size: once
j_call: TRBJ2-7
v_call: TRBV18
cdr3_aa: CASSPGTAYEQYF
cdr3_nt: TGTGCCAGCTCACCTGGCACAGCCTACGAGCAGTACTTC

d_call: -
clone_size: -
j_call: TRBJ1-5
v_call: TRBV19
cdr3_aa: CASSMWGLGNQPQHF
cdr3_nt: TGTGCCAGTAGTATGTGGGGGCTAGGGAATCAGCCCCAGCATTTT

d_call: TRBD2
clone_size: -
j_call: TRBJ2-2
v_call: TRBV5-4
cdr3_aa: CASSGGLAVNTGELFF
cdr3_nt: TGTGCCAGCAGCGGGGGACTAGCGGTGAACACCGGGGAGCTGTTTTTT

d_call: -
clone_size: few
j_call: TRBJ2-7
v_call: TRBV28
cdr3_aa: CASSGWRGSYEQYF
cdr3_nt: TGTGCCAGCAGCGGGTGGCGCGGATCCTACGAGCAGTACTTC

d_call: -
clone_size: -
j_call: TRBJ1-4
v_call: TRBV6-5
cdr3_aa: CASSYSTGGEKLFF
cdr3_nt: TGTGCCAGCAGTTACTCCACGGGTGGTGAAAAACTGTTTTTT

d_call: -
clone_size: -
j_call: TRBJ2-7
v_call: TRBV11-2
cdr3_aa: CASSLGVAAYF
cdr3_nt: TGTGCCAGCAGCTTAGGGGTAGCGGCGTACTTC

d_call: -
clone_size: few
j_call: TRBJ1-1
v_call: TRBV2
cdr3_aa: CASSLRQVNTEAFF
cdr3_nt: TGTGCCAGCAGCCTTCGACAGGTTAACACTGAAGCTTTCTTT

d_call: -
clone_size: many
j_call: TRBJ1-5
v_call: TRBV28
cdr3_aa: CASSFSGLNSNQPQHF
cdr3_nt: TGTGCCAGCAGTTTTAGCGGACTGAATAGCAATCAGCCCCAGCATTTT

d_call: -
clone_size: once
j_call: TRBJ2-1
v_call: TRBV4-2
cdr3_aa: CASSQDYLAGARPSYNEQFF
cdr3_nt: TGTGCCAGCAGCCAAGATTATTTGGCGGGGGCCCGACCCTCCTACAATGAGCAGTTCTTC

d_call: -
clone_size: -
j_call: TRBJ1-1
v_call: TRBV27
cdr3_aa: CASSDQGSEAFF
cdr3_nt: TGTGCCAGCAGTGACCAGGGCTCTGAAGCTTTCTTT

d_call: -
clone_size: -
j_call: TRBJ2-5
v_call: TRBV7-9
cdr3_aa: CASSSVLGDQETQYF
cdr3_nt: TGTGCCAGCAGCTCCGTACTAGGGGACCAAGAGACCCAGTACTTC

d_call: TRBD2
clone_size: -
j_call: TRBJ2-1
v_call: TRBV7-2
cdr3_aa: CASSRTSGAYNEQFF
cdr3_nt: TGTGCCAGCAGCCGGACTAGCGGGGCCTACAATGAGCAGTTCTTC

d_call: TRBD2
clone_size: -
j_call: TRBJ2-4
v_call: TRBV13
cdr3_aa: CASSMTSGYWGIQYF
cdr3_nt: TGTGCCAGCAGCATGACTAGCGGTTATTGGGGCATTCAGTACTTC

d_call: -
clone_size: -
j_call: TRBJ2-7
v_call: TRBV6-5
cdr3_aa: CASSYEGFTYEQYF
cdr3_nt: TGTGCCAGCAGTTACGAGGGGTTCACCTACGAGCAGTACTTC

d_call: -
clone_size: -
j_call: TRBJ2-7
v_call: TRBV28
cdr3_aa: CASSLIPQGSRTYEQYF
cdr3_nt: TGTGCCAGCAGTTTAATCCCGCAGGGCTCGAGGACCTACGAGCAGTACTTC

d_call: -
clone_size: -
j_call: TRBJ2-1
v_call: TRBV7-8
cdr3_aa: CASSSGTTHWDEQFF
cdr3_nt: TGTGCCAGCAGCTCTGGGACCACCCATTGGGATGAGCAGTTCTTC

d_call: TRBD2
clone_size: -
j_call: TRBJ2-7
v_call: TRBV28
cdr3_aa: CASRREEYEQYF
cdr3_nt: TGTGCCAGCAGGCGGGAGGAGTACGAGCAGTACTTC

d_call: -
clone_size: -
j_call: TRBJ1-2
v_call: TRBV19
cdr3_aa: CASSREQGYTF
cdr3_nt: TGTGCCAGTAGCCGCGAACAGGGCTACACCTTC

d_call: -
clone_size: once
j_call: TRBJ1-4
v_call: TRBV5-1
cdr3_aa: CASSPWGGSNEKLFF
cdr3_nt: TGCGCCAGCAGCCCCTGGGGGGGAAGTAATGAAAAACTGTTTTTT

d_call: -
clone_size: once
j_call: TRBJ1-4
v_call: TRBV4-2
cdr3_aa: CASSQSSNEKLFF
cdr3_nt: TGTGCCAGCAGCCAAAGTAGTAATGAAAAACTGTTTTTT

d_call: TRBD1
clone_size: -
j_call: TRBJ1-5
v_call: TRBV28
cdr3_aa: CASRPTGLSNQPQHF
cdr3_nt: TGTGCCAGCAGACCGACAGGGCTTAGCAATCAGCCCCAGCATTTT

d_call: -
clone_size: -
j_call: TRBJ2-5
v_call: TRBV5-8
cdr3_aa: CASSFGGFGGETQYF
cdr3_nt: TGTGCCAGCAGCTTCGGTGGTTTCGGTGGGGAGACCCAGTACTTC

d_call: TRBD1
clone_size: -
j_call: TRBJ1-2
v_call: TRBV19
cdr3_aa: CASRIRQGNYGYTF
cdr3_nt: TGTGCCAGTAGAATCAGACAGGGAAACTATGGCTACACCTTC

d_call: TRBD1
clone_size: -
j_call: TRBJ2-5
v_call: TRBV10-3
cdr3_aa: CAISHDRVAETQYF
cdr3_nt: TGTGCCATCAGCCATGACAGGGTGGCAGAGACCCAGTACTTC

d_call: -
clone_size: -
j_call: TRBJ2-5
v_call: TRBV28
cdr3_aa: CASSLGTLRETQYF
cdr3_nt: TGTGCCAGCAGTTTGGGGACCTTGAGAGAGACCCAGTACTTC

d_call: -
clone_size: -
j_call: TRBJ1-2
v_call: TRBV18
cdr3_aa: CASSLQGNYGYTF
cdr3_nt: TGTGCCAGCTCATTACAGGGTAACTATGGCTACACCTTC

d_call: -
clone_size: -
j_call: TRBJ2-1
v_call: TRBV25-1
cdr3_aa: CASRFRNEQFF
cdr3_nt: TGTGCCAGCAGATTCAGGAATGAGCAGTTCTTC

d_call: -
clone_size: -
j_call: TRBJ2-7
v_call: TRBV28
cdr3_aa: CASSLFYEQYF
cdr3_nt: TGTGCCAGCAGTTTATTCTACGAGCAGTACTTC

d_call: -
clone_size: once
j_call: TRBJ2-1
v_call: TRBV4-2
cdr3_aa: CASSSRGFEQFF
cdr3_nt: TGTGCCAGCAGCTCCCGGGGGTTTGAGCAGTTCTTC

d_call: TRBD1
clone_size: once
j_call: TRBJ1-5
v_call: TRBV28
cdr3_aa: CASSWETGRSNQPQHF
cdr3_nt: TGTGCCAGCAGTTGGGAGACAGGGCGTAGCAATCAGCCCCAGCATTTT